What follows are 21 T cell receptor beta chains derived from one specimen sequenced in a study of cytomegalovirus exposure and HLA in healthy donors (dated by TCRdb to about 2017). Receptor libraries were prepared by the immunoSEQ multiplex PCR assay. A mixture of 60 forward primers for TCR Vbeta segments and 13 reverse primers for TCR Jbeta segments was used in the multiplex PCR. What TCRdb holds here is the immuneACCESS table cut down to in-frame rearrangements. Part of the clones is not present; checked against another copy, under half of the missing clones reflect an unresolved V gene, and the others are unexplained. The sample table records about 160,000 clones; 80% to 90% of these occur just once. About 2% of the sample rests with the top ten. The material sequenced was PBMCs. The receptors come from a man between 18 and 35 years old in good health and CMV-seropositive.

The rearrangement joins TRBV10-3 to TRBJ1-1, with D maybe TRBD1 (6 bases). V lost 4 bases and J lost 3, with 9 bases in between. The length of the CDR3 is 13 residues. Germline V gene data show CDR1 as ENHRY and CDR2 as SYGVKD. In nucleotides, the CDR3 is TGTGCCATCAGTGTAGGGGGGGACACTGAAGCTTTCTTT. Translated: CAISVGGDTEAFF.

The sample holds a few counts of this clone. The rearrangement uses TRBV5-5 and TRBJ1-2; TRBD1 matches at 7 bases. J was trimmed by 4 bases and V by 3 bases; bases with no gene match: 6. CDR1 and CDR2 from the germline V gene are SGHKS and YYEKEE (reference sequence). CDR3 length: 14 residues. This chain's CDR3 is CASSSGQTFYGYTF. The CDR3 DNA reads TGTGCCAGCAGCTCGGGACAGACATTCTATGGCTACACCTTC. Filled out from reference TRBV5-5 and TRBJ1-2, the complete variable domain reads DAGVTQSPTHLIKTRGQQVTLRCSPISGHKSVSWYQQVLGQGPQFIFQYYEKEERGRGNFPDRFSARQFPNYSSELNVNALLLGDSALYLCASSSGQTFYGYTFGSGTRLTVV.

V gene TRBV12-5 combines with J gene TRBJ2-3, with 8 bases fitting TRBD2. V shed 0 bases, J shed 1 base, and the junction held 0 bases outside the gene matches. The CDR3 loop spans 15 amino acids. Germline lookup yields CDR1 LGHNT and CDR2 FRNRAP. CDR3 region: CASGLVLAGTDTQYF. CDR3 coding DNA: TGTGCTAGTGGTTTGGTACTAGCGGGCACAGATACGCAGTATTTT.

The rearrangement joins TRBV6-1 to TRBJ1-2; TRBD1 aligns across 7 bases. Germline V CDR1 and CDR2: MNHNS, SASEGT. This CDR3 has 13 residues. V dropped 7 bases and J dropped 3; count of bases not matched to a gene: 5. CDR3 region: CASTPGQHYGYTF. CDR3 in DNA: TGTGCCAGCACCCCGGGACAGCACTATGGCTACACCTTC.

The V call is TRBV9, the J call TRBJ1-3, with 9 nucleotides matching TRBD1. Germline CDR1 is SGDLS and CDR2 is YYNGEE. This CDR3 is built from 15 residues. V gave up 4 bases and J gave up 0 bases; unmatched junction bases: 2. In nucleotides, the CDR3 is TGTGCCAGCAGCACGACAGGGGGCTCTGGAAACACCATATATTTT. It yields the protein CASSTTGGSGNTIYF. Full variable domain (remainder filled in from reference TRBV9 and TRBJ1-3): DSGVTQTPKHLITATGQRVTLRCSPRSGDLSVYWYQQSLDQGLQFLIQYYNGEERAKGNILERFSAQQFPDLHSELNLSSLELGDSALYFCASSTTGGSGNTIYFGEGSWLTVV.

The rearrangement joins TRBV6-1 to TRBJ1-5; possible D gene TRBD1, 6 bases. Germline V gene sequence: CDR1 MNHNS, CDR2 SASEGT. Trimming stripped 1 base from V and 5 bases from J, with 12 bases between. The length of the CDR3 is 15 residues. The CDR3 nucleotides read TGTGCCAGCAGTGAAGTTCGGGGGGCCTATCAGCCCCAGCATTTT. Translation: CASSEVRGAYQPQHF.

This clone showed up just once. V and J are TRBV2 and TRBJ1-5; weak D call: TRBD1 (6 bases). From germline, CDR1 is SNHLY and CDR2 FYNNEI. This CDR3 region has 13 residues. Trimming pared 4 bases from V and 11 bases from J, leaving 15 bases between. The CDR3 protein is CASSGLQGVAQHF. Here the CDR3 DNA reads TGTGCCAGCAGTGGGTTACAGGGCGTGGCCCAGCATTTT.

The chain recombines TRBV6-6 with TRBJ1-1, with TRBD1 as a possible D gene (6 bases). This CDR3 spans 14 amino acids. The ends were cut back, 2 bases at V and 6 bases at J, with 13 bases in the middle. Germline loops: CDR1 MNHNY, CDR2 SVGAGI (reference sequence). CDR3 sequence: CASSYGQGKAEAFF. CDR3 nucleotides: TGTGCCAGCAGTTACGGGCAGGGGAAGGCTGAAGCTTTCTTT.

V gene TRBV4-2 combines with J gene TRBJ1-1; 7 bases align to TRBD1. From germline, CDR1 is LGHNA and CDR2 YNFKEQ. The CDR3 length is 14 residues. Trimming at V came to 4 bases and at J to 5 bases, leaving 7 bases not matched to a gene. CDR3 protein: CASSPQQGFTEAFF. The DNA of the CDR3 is TGTGCCAGCAGCCCACAACAGGGGTTTACTGAAGCTTTCTTT.

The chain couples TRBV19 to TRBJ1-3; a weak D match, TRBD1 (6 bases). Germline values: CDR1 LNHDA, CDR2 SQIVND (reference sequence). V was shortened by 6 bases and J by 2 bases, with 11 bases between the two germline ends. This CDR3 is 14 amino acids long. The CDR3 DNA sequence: TGTGCCAGTAGCCCGGACAGCGCTGGAAACACCATATATTTT. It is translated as CASSPDSAGNTIYF.

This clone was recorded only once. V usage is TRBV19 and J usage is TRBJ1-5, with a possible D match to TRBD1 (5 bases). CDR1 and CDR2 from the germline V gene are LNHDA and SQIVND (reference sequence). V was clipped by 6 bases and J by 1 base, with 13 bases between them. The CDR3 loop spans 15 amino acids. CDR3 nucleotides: TGTGCCAGTAGACAGGTCTCGAACAGCAATCAGCCCCAGCATTTT. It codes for CASRQVSNSNQPQHF. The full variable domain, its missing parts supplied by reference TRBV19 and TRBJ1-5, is DGGITQSPKYLFRKEGQNVTLSCEQNLNHDAMYWYRQDPGQGLRLIYYSQIVNDFQKGDIAEGYSVSREKKESFPLTVTSAQKNPTAFYLCASRQVSNSNQPQHFGDGTRLSIL.

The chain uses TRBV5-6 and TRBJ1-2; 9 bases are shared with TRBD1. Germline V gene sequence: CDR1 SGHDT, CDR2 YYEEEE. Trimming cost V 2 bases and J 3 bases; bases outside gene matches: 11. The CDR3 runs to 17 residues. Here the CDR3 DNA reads TGTGCCAGCAGCTTAGGGGGACAGGGCGCCTCTCACTATGGCTACACCTTC. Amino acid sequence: CASSLGGQGASHYGYTF.

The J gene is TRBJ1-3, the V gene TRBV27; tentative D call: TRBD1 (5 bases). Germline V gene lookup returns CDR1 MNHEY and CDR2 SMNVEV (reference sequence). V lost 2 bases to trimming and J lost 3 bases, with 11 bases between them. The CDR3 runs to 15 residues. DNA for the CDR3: TGTGCCAGCAGTTTAAGGGGAGGTGGTGGAAACACCATATATTTT. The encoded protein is CASSLRGGGGNTIYF.

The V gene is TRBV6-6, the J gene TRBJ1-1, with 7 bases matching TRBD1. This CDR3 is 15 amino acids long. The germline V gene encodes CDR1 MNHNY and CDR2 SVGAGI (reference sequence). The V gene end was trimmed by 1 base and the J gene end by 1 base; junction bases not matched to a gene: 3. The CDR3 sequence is CASSYYGTANTEAFF. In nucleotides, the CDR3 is TGTGCCAGCAGTTACTACGGGACAGCGAACACTGAAGCTTTCTTT.

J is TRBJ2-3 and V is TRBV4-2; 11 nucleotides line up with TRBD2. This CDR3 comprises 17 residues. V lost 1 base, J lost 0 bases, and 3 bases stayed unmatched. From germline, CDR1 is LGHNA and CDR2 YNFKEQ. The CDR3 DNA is TGTGCCAGCAGCCAAGGACTAGCGGGGACTAGCACAGATACGCAGTATTTT. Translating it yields CASSQGLAGTSTDTQYF.

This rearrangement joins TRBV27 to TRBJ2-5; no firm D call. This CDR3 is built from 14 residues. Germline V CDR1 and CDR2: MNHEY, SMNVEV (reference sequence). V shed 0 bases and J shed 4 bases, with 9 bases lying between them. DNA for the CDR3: TGTGCCAGCAGTTTATCCAGGTTAGGAGAGACCCAGTACTTC. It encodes CASSLSRLGETQYF.

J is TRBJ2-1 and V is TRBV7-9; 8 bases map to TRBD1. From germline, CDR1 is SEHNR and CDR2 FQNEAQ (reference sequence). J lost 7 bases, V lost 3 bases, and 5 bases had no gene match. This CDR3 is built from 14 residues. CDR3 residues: CASSLTGVGNEQFF. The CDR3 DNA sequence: TGTGCCAGCAGCTTGACAGGGGTCGGGAATGAGCAGTTCTTC.

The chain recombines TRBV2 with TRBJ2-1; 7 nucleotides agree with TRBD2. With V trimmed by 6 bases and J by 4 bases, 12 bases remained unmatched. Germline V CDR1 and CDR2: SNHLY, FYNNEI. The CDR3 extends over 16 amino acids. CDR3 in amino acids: CASRDPGRATYNEQFF. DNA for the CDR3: TGTGCCAGCAGAGACCCAGGGAGGGCCACATACAATGAGCAGTTCTTC.

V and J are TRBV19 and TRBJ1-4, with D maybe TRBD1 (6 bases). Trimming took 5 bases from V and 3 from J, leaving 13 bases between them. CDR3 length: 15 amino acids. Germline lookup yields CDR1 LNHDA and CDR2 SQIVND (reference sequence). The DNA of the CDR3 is TGTGCCAGTAGTGCTACAGGGCATTCTAATGAAAAACTGTTTTTT. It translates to CASSATGHSNEKLFF.

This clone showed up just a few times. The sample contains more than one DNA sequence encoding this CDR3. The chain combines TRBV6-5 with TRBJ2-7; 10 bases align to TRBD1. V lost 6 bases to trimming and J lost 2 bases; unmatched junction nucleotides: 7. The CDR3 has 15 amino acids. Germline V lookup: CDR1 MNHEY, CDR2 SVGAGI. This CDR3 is CASSRGDRGPYEQYF. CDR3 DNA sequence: TGTGCCAGCAGCAGGGGGGACAGGGGTCCCTACGAGCAGTACTTC.

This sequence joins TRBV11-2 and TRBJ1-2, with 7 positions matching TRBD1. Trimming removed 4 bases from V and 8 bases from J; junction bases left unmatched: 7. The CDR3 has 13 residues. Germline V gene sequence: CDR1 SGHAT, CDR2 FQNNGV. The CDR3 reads CASSSGQVWGYTF. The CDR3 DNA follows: TGTGCCAGCAGCTCAGGACAGGTCTGGGGCTACACCTTC. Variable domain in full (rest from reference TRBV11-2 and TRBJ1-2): EAGVAQSPRYKIIEKRQSVAFWCNPISGHATLYWYQQILGQGPKLLIQFQNNGVVDDSQLPKDRFSAERLKGVDSTLKIQPAKLEDSAVYLCASSSGQVWGYTFGSGTRLTVV.